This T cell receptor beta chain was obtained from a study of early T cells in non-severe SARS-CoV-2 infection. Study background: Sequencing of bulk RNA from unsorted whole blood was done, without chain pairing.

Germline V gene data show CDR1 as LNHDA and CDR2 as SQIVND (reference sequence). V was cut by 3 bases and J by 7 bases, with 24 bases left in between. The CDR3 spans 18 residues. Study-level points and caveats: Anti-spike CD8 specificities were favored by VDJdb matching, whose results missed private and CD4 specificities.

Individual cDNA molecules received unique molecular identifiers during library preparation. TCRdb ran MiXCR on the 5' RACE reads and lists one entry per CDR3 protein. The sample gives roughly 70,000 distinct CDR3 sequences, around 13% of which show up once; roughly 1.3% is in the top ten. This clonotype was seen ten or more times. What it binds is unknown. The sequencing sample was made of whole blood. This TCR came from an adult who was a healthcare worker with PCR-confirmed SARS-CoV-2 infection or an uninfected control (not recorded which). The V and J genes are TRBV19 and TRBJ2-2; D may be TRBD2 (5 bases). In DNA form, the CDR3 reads TGTGCCAGTAGTATTTTACAAGGAACTCTCCCGGGGAACGGGGAGCTGTTTTTT. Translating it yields CASSILQGTLPGNGELFF.